The 8 T cell receptor beta chains below were found in one sample sequenced in a study of blood T cell repertoires in COVID-19. Method: immunoSEQ multiplex PCR; TCRdb's copy keeps in-frame clones and lacks some. The sample yields approximately 210,000 clones, 90% to 95% seen once. The sample comprised peripheral blood. These receptors were collected from a man in his thirties or forties with acute or convalescent COVID-19.

The V call is TRBV5-1, the J call TRBJ2-3; the D gene is possibly TRBD2 (5 bases). The CDR3 is 15 residues long. Trimming stripped 3 bases from V and 3 bases from J, with 14 bases between. CDR1 and CDR2 from the germline V gene are SGHRS and YFSETQ. The CDR3 DNA is TGCGCCAGCAGCTGGAGACCCGAGGGAACAGATACGCAGTATTTT. Translation gives CASSWRPEGTDTQYF.

The chain joins TRBV7-9 to TRBJ2-1, with 8 bases aligning to TRBD2. Per germline, CDR1 SEHNR and CDR2 FQNEAQ (reference sequence). The length of the CDR3 is 17 residues. With V trimmed by 4 bases and J by 0 bases, 8 bases remained unmatched. CDR3 DNA sequence: TGTGCCAGCAGCTCAAGAGCGGGAGCGGGCTCCTACAATGAGCAGTTCTTC. Translation: CASSSRAGAGSYNEQFF.

The genes are TRBV30 and TRBJ1-6; TRBD1 might be the D (5 bases). CDR1 GTSNPN and CDR2 SVGIG come from the germline V gene (reference sequence). This CDR3 contains 12 residues. The V and J ends lost 7 bases and 3 bases respectively, with 7 bases between them. CDR3 sequence (DNA): TGTGCCTCGGGACTCTATAATTCACCCCTCCACTTT. Translating it yields CASGLYNSPLHF.

This clone appeared once. The rearrangement uses TRBV28 and TRBJ2-4; TRBD2 matches at 9 bases. J was trimmed by 4 bases and V by 7 bases; bases with no gene match: 2. Germline CDR1 reads MDHEN; CDR2 reads SYDVKM. The CDR3 loop spans 13 amino acids. CDR3 amino acids: CASITSGKNIQYF. CDR3 sequence (DNA): TGTGCCAGCATAACTAGCGGGAAAAACATTCAGTACTTC.

This clone was seen just once. The chain combines TRBV7-5 with TRBJ1-1; the table's D call, TRBD1, has no DNA check behind it. TRBV7-5 is reported as a pseudogene. The CDR3 has 14 amino acids. The CDR3 nucleotides read TGTGCCAGAAGCTCGGACAGGGCTTGCGGTGAAGCTTTCTTT. Amino acid sequence: CARSSDRACGEAFF.

The rearrangement links TRBV30 to TRBJ1-6; no firm D call. The germline gives CDR1 GTSNPN, CDR2 SVGIG (reference sequence). V was cut by 3 bases and J by 7 bases, with 19 bases left in between. This CDR3 contains 16 residues. CDR3 region: CAWRITPGKINSPLHF. The CDR3 coding sequence is TGTGCCTGGAGGATAACACCGGGAAAAATAAATTCACCCCTCCACTTT.

This clone was seen only once. In DNA, the CDR3 is TGTGCCAGCAGCTCACAGATGTCCTACGAGCAGTACTTC. Translation gives CASSSQMSYEQYF. The chain couples TRBV5-5 to TRBJ2-7; D is uncertain. Trimming took off 3 bases at V and 1 base at J, with 8 bases between the two ends. This CDR3 region has 13 residues. The V gene's germline CDR1 is SGHKS and CDR2 YYEKEE (reference sequence).

The genes are TRBV6-2 or TRBV6-3 and TRBJ1-5; D might be TRBD1 (6 bases). The germline V gene has CDR1 MNHEY and CDR2 SVGEGT. This CDR3 region has 19 residues. Trimming shortened V by 0 bases and J by 0 bases, and 18 bases separated the two germline ends. The CDR3 DNA reads as TGTGCCAGCAGTTACTCGGGCACAGGGAGAGGCTATAGCAATCAGCCCCAGCATTTT. It is translated as CASSYSGTGRGYSNQPQHF.